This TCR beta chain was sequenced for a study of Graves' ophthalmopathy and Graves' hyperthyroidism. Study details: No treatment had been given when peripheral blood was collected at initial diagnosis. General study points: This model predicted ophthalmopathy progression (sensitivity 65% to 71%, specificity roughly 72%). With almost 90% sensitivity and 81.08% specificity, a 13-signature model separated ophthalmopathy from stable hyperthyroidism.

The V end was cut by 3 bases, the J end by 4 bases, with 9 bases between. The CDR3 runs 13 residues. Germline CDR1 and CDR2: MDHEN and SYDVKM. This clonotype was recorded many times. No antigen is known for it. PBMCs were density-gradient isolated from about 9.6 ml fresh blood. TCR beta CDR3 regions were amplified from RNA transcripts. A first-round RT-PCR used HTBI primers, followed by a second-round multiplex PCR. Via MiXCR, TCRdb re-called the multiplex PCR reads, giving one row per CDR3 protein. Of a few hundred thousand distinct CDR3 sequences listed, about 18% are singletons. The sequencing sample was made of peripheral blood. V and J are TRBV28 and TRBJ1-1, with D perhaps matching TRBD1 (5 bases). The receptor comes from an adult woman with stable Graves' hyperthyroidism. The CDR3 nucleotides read TGTGCCAGCAGTTTTGGGGGAATCACTGAAGCTTTCTTT. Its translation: CASSFGGITEAFF.